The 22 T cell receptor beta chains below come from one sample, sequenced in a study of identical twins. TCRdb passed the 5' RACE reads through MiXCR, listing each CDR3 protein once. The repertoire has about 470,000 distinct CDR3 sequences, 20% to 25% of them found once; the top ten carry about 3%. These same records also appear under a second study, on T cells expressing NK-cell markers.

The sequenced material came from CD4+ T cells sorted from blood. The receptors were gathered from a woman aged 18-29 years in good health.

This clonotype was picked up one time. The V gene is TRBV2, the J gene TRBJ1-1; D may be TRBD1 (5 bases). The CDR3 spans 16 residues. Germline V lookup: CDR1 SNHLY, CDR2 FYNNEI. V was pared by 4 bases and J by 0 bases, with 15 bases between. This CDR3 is CASSGVRQGMNTEAFF. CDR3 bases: TGTGCCAGCAGTGGGGTCAGGCAGGGAATGAACACTGAAGCTTTCTTT.

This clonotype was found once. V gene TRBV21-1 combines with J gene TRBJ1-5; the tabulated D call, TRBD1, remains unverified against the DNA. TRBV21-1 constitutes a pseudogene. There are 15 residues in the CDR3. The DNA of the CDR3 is TGTGCCAGCCGTCTAAACTGGGCGGGCAATCAGCCCCAGCATTTT. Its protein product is CASRLNWAGNQPQHF.

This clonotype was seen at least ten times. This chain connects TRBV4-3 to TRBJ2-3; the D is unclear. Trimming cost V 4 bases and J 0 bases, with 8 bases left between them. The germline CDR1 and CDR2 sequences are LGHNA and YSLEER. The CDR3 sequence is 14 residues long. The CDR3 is CASSPSISTDTQYF. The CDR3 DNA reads TGCGCCAGCAGCCCGTCGATTAGCACAGATACGCAGTATTTT.

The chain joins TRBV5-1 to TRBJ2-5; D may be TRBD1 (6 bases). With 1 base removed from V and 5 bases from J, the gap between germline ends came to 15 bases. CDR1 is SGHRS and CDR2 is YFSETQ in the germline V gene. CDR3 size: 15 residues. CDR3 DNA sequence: TGCGCCAGCAGCTTGTGGACAGCCCCGCGGGAGACCCAGTACTTC. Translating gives CASSLWTAPRETQYF.

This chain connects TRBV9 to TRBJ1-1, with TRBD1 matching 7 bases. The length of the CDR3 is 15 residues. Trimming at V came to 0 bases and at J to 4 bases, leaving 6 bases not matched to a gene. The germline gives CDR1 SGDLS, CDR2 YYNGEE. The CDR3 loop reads CASSVASGTATEAFF. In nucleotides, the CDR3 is TGTGCCAGCAGCGTAGCTAGCGGGACAGCCACTGAAGCTTTCTTT.

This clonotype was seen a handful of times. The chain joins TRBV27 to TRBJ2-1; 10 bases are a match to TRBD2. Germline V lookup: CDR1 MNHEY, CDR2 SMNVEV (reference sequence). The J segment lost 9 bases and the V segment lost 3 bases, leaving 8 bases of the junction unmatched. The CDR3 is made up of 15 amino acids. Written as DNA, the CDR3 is TGTGCCAGCAGTTTTAGTGGGACTAGCGTGGCTGAGCAGTTCTTC. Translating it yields CASSFSGTSVAEQFF.

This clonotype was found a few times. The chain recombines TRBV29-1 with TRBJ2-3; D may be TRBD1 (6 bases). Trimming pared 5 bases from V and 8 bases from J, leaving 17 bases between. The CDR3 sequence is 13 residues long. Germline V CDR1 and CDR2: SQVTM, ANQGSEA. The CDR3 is CSVRTASLGTQYF. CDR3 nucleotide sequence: TGCAGCGTTAGGACAGCGTCCCTGGGTACGCAGTATTTT.

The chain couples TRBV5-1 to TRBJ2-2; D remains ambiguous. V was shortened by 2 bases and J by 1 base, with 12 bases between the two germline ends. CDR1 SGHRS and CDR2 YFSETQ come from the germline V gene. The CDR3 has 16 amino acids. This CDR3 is CASSFNGRRNTGELFF. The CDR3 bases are TGCGCCAGCAGCTTTAATGGCAGGAGGAACACCGGGGAGCTGTTTTTT.

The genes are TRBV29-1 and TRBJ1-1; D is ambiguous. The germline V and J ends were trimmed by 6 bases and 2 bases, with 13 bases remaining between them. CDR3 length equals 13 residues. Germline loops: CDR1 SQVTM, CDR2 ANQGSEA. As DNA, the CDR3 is TGCAGCGTCCCTCATGGTCCCAACACTGAAGCTTTCTTT. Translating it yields CSVPHGPNTEAFF.

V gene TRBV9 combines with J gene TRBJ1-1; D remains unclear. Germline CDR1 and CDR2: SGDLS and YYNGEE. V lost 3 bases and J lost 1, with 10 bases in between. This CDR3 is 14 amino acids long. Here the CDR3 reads CASSAYEKNTEAFF. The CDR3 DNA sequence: TGTGCCAGCAGCGCATACGAGAAGAACACTGAAGCTTTCTTT.

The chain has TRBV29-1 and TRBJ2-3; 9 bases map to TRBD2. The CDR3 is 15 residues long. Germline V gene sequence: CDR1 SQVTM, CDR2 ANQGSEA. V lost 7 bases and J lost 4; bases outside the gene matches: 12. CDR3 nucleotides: TGCAGCGCCATCCTTAGCGGGAGAATGGCAGATACGCAGTATTTT. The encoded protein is CSAILSGRMADTQYF.

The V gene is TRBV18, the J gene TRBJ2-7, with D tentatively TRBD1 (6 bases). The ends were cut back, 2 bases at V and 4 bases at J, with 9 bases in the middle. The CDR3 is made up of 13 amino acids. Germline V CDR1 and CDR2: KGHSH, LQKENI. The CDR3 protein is CASSPEQGYEQYF. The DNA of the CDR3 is TGTGCCAGCTCACCAGAACAGGGATACGAGCAGTACTTC.

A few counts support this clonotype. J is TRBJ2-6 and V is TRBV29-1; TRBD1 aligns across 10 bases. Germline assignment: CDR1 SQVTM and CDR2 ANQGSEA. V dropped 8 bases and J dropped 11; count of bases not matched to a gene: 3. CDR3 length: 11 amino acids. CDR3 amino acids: CSTGTGDVLTF. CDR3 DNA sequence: TGCAGCACGGGGACAGGGGACGTCCTGACTTTC. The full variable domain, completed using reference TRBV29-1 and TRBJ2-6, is SAVISQKPSRDICQRGTSLTIQCQVDSQVTMMFWYRQQPGQSLTLIATANQGSEATYESGFVIDKFPISRPNLTFSTLTVSNMSPEDSSIYLCSTGTGDVLTFGAGSRLTVL.

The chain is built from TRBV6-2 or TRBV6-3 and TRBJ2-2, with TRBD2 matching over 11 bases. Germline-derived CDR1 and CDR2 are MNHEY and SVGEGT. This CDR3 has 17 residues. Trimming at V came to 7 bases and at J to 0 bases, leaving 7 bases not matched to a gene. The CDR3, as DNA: TGTGCCAGCACCAGGGGGACTAGCGGTACGAACACCGGGGAGCTGTTTTTT. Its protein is CASTRGTSGTNTGELFF.

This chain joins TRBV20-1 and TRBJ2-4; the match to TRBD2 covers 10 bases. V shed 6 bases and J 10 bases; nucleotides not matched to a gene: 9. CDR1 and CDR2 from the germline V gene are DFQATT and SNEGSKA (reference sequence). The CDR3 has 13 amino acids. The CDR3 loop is CSALAGGEPIQYF. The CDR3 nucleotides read TGCAGTGCATTAGCGGGGGGAGAGCCTATTCAGTACTTC.

Here the CDR3 DNA reads TGCAGTGCTAGAGATTCCGACAGGGCTCCGGTCCAGTACTTC. Amino acid sequence: CSARDSDRAPVQYF. The V gene is TRBV20-1, the J gene TRBJ2-5; TRBD1 matches 7 bases. The trim removed 0 bases at V and 10 bases at J, leaving 11 bases unmatched. Germline assignment: CDR1 DFQATT and CDR2 SNEGSKA (reference sequence). The CDR3 is made up of 14 amino acids.

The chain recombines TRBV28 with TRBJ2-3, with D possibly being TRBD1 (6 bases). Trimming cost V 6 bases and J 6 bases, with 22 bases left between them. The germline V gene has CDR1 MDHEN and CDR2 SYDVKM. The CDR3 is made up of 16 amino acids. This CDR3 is CASSPPPGAVWDTQYF. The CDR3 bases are TGTGCCAGCAGCCCTCCACCAGGGGCCGTTTGGGATACGCAGTATTTT.

CDR3 loop: CASRRTTGAKNIQYF. The CDR3 bases are TGTGCCAGCAGACGCACTACAGGGGCCAAAAACATTCAGTACTTC. This sequence joins TRBV6-1 and TRBJ2-4; possibly TRBD1 for D (6 bases). This CDR3 contains 15 residues. Trimming took 6 bases from V and 1 from J, leaving 13 bases between them. Germline values: CDR1 MNHNS, CDR2 SASEGT.

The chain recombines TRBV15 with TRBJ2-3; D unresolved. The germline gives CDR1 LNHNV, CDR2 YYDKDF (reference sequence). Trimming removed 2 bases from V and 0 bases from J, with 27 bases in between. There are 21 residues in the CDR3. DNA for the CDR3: TGTGCCACCAGCAGATTTCCCGTAGTATCCCAAAGTATGACTAGCACAGATACGCAGTATTTT. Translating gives CATSRFPVVSQSMTSTDTQYF.

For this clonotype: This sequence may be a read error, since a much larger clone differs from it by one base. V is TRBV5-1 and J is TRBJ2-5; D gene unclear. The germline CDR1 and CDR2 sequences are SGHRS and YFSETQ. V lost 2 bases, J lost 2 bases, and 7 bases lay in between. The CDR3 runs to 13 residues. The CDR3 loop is CASSFGDQETQYF. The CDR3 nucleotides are TGCGCCAGCAGCTTTGGGGATCAAGAGACCCAGTACTTC.

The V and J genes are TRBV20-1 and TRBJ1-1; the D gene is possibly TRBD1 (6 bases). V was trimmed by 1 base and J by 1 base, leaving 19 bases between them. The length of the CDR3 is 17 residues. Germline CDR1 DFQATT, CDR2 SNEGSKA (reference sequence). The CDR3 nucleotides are TGCAGTGCTAGAGTTGGGATGGGGGGGCTAGGGAACACTGAAGCTTTCTTT. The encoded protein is CSARVGMGGLGNTEAFF.

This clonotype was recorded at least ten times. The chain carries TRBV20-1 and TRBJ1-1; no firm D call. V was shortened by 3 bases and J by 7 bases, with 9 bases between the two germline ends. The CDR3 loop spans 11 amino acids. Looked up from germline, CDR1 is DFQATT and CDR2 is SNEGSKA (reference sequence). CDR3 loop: CSASSGVEAFF. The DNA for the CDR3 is TGCAGTGCTAGCTCTGGGGTTGAAGCTTTCTTT.